The clone carrying this TCR beta chain was seen only a few times. Antigen unknown. This entry belongs to a study of cytomegalovirus exposure and HLA in healthy donors. Findings of the study overall: It was taken for granted in presence/absence analyses that sequencing depth across donors was roughly uniform.

The CDR3 covers 13 residues. CDR1 and CDR2 (germline): KGHSH, LQKENI. Between the trimmed V and J ends, which lost 3 bases and 5 bases, there was a span of 10 bases. PCR primers comprised 60 Vbeta and 13 Jbeta primers. Method: immunoSEQ multiplex PCR; TCRdb's copy keeps in-frame clones and lacks some. The sample holds some 200,000 clones; 75% to 85% are singletons and the top ten take over 2%. The clonotype was recovered from a woman aged 25 to 39 in good health and CMV-seronegative. Sequencing used PBMCs. The rearrangement uses TRBV18 and TRBJ2-5, with D perhaps TRBD2 (6 bases). CDR3 loop: CASSPNGGETQYF. The CDR3 coding sequence is TGTGCCAGCTCACCGAACGGAGGGGAGACCCAGTACTTC. The whole variable domain, filled in from reference TRBV18 and TRBJ2-5, reads NAGVMQNPRHLVRRRGQEARLRCSPMKGHSHVYWYRQLPEEGLKFMVYLQKENIIDESGMPKERFSAEFPKEGPSILRIQQVVRGDSAAYFCASSPNGGETQYFGPGTRLLVL.